A selection of T cell receptor beta chains follows, all from one sample in a study of CD8 T cells in Susac syndrome. TCRdb re-called the immunoSEQ multiplex PCR reads through MiXCR, storing one row per CDR3 protein. This sample has about 120,000 distinct CDR3 sequences, with over 90% found just once. Sequenced sample: CD4+ T cells from PBMCs. These receptors all stem from a human donor with Susac syndrome. CDR3s include the opening cysteine and the closing phenylalanine or tryptophan. The D gene is left open where the match is weak. Clone size is given for some rows only: seen once, a few or many times, or a class if the clone is expanded.

>.|.|TRBJ2-3|TRBV20-1
TGCAGTGCCCCGGGACTTCTCACAGATACGCAGTATTTT
CSAPGLLTDTQYF
>TRBD1|.|TRBJ1-1|TRBV20-1
TGCAGTGCAACAAGGACAGGCAACACTGAAGCTTTCTTT
CSATRTGNTEAFF
>TRBD1|once|TRBJ2-4|TRBV5-4
TGTGCCAGCAGCTCCTACCGGGACAGGATAAACATTCAGTACTTC
CASSSYRDRINIQYF
>.|once|TRBJ2-7|TRBV7-9
TGTGCCGCCGGCTACGAGCAGTACTTC
CAAGYEQYF
>TRBD2|.|TRBJ2-5|TRBV20-1
TGCACCGCTAAGGCCCCAAGCGGGAGGGAAGGAGAGACCCAGTACTTC
CTAKAPSGREGETQYF
>TRBD2|.|TRBJ2-3|TRBV29-1
TGCAGCGTTGAAAATCTCCTAGCGGGAGGGTTGGATACGCAGTATTTT
CSVENLLAGGLDTQYF
>.|.|TRBJ1-5|TRBV30
TGTGCCTGGAGTATTGGCAGTCGAGGCAATCAGCCCCAGCATTTT
CAWSIGSRGNQPQHF
>.|.|TRBJ2-2|TRBV10-3
TGTGCCATCAGTGAAGGACCCAAAGGAAACACCGGGGAGCTGTTTTTT
CAISEGPKGNTGELFF
>TRBD2|.|TRBJ2-3|TRBV12-3/TRBV12-4
TGTGCCAGCAGTCGAAGGACTAGCGGGAGCGCAGATACGCAGTATTTT
CASSRRTSGSADTQYF
>.|.|TRBJ1-2|TRBV4-2
TGTGCCAGCAGTGAACGACCGGACAGCAACTATGGCTACACCTTC
CASSERPDSNYGYTF
>.|.|TRBJ2-7|TRBV3-1
TGTGCCAGCAGCCTCCAGGGGCCCTACGAGCAGTACTTC
CASSLQGPYEQYF
>.|.|TRBJ1-1|TRBV20-1
TGCAGTGCTAGTCGGGGGGAGGAAGCTTTCTTT
CSASRGEEAFF
>.|.|TRBJ1-4|TRBV5-5
TGTGCCAGCAGCTTAAACAGCGTACCGAATGAAAAACTGTTTTTT
CASSLNSVPNEKLFF
>.|.|TRBJ1-2|TRBV3-1
TGTGCCAGCAGCGCACGACCCGGCGCAACTAACTATGGCTACACCTTC
CASSARPGATNYGYTF
>.|once|TRBJ1-5|TRBV30
TGTGCCTGGAGTGCGACGGAACTTAATCAGCCCCAGCATTTT
CAWSATELNQPQHF
>TRBD2|.|TRBJ2-3|TRBV12-3/TRBV12-4
TGTGCCAGCAGCCTCCGGGGACTAGCGGGCACAGATACGCAGTATTTT
CASSLRGLAGTDTQYF
>TRBD2|once|TRBJ2-1|TRBV20-1
TGCAGTGCTAGTTCGGGAGGGGCCAATGAGCAGTTCTTC
CSASSGGANEQFF
>TRBD1|.|TRBJ1-1|TRBV20-1
TGCAGTGCCTTAAGGGGGCCCGGCACTGAAGCTTTCTTT
CSALRGPGTEAFF
>.|.|TRBJ2-7|TRBV7-9
TGTGCCAGCAGCTCGACATTCTACGAGCAGTACTTC
CASSSTFYEQYF
>.|.|TRBJ1-5|TRBV30
TGTGCCTGGAGTGTACCCCTGGGCAGGCAGCCCCAGCATTTT
CAWSVPLGRQPQHF
>.|.|TRBJ1-1|TRBV6-4
TGTGCCAGCAGAGAGGGACTTACGAACACTGAAGCTTTCTTT
CASREGLTNTEAFF
>TRBD1|.|TRBJ1-2|TRBV29-1
TGCAGCGTTTTTACAGGGGGTTTTGGCTACACCTTC
CSVFTGGFGYTF
>TRBD1|.|TRBJ2-4|TRBV27
TGTGCCAGCAGGGAACAGGGGGCGAACATTCAGTACTTC
CASREQGANIQYF
>.|.|TRBJ1-1|TRBV6-1
TGTGCCAGCGGGGGACGGGCCCGCGCTGAAGCTTTCTTT
CASGGRARAEAFF
>.|.|TRBJ2-7|TRBV29-1
TGCAGCGTTTACAAGTATTCGAACGAGCAGTACTTC
CSVYKYSNEQYF
>.|.|TRBJ1-1|TRBV20-1
TGCAGTGCTAGAGATCAAACGTCTGAAGCTTTCTTT
CSARDQTSEAFF
>.|.|TRBJ2-4|TRBV12-3/TRBV12-4
TGTGCCAGCAGTAAAGACCCAGGGGACATTCAGTACTTC
CASSKDPGDIQYF
>.|.|TRBJ2-6|TRBV2
TGTGCCAGCAGTGAAGTCGGGGCAGGCCCTGGGGCCAACGTCCTGACTTTC
CASSEVGAGPGANVLTF
>.|.|TRBJ1-4|TRBV4-1
TGCGCCAGCACCGAGAGGGGGGGAACTAATGAAAAACTGTTTTTT
CASTERGGTNEKLFF
>.|.|TRBJ1-1|TRBV30
TGTGCCTGGAGTGTAGGATCAGTTCCCACTAAGACCGGGAACACTGAAGCTTTCTTT
CAWSVGSVPTKTGNTEAFF
>TRBD1|.|TRBJ2-5|TRBV18
TGTGCCAGCTCACCACGACGGGACAGGGGAGAGACCCAGTACTTC
CASSPRRDRGETQYF
>.|.|TRBJ2-7|TRBV28
TGTGCCAGCAGTTTAGGCAGCTCCTACGAGCAGTACTTC
CASSLGSSYEQYF
>.|few|TRBJ2-2|TRBV12-3/TRBV12-4
TGTGCCAGCAGTTTAGGGACAAACACCGGGGAGCTGTTTTTT
CASSLGTNTGELFF
>TRBD1|.|TRBJ1-1|TRBV29-1
TGCAGCGTCGGACAGGGTTTAGGTGAAGCTTTCTTT
CSVGQGLGEAFF
>.|.|TRBJ2-7|TRBV20-1
TGCAGTGCCAGTCGGGCTGACGAGCAGTACTTC
CSASRADEQYF
>TRBD1|.|TRBJ1-2|TRBV6-5
TGTGCCAGCAGTTTGACAGGGGATAATGGCTACACCTTC
CASSLTGDNGYTF
>TRBD2|.|TRBJ2-5|TRBV7-2
TGTGCCAGCAGCCCCCAGCGACTAGCGGACAAACAAGAGACCCAGTACTTC
CASSPQRLADKQETQYF
>.|once|TRBJ2-5|TRBV6-5
TGTGCCTCCTGGGAGCAGGGGAAAGAGACCCAGTACTTC
CASWEQGKETQYF
>TRBD1|.|TRBJ2-7|TRBV18
TGTGCCAGCTCTTCCGGGACAGGGACCTACGAGCAGTACTTC
CASSSGTGTYEQYF
>.|.|TRBJ1-5|TRBV15
TGTGCCACCAGCAGAGAGGTAAATCAGCCCCAGCATTTT
CATSREVNQPQHF
>TRBD1|.|TRBJ2-7|TRBV5-5
TGTGCCAGCAGCTTTCAGGGGGAATACGAGCAGTACTTC
CASSFQGEYEQYF
>.|once|TRBJ2-1|TRBV7-3
TGTGCCAGCAGCTTAGAGCCGGGGGTCAATGAGCAGTTCTTC
CASSLEPGVNEQFF
>.|once|TRBJ1-2|TRBV9
TGTGCCAGCAGCGACCCATCAAACTCAGGGGCTTACTATGGCTACACCTTC
CASSDPSNSGAYYGYTF
>.|.|TRBJ1-1|TRBV4-3
TGCGCCAGCAGCCAAGAGGTGCAGATGAACACTGAAGCTTTCTTT
CASSQEVQMNTEAFF